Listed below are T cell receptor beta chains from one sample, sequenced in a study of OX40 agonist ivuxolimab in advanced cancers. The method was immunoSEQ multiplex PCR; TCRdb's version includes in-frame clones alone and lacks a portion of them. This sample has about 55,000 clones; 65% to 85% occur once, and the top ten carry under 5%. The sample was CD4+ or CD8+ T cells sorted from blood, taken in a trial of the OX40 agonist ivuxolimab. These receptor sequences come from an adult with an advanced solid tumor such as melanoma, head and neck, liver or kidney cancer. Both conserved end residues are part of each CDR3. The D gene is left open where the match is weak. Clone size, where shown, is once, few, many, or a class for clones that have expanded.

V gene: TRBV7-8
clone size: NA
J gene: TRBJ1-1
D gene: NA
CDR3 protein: CASSLDTGLTEAFF
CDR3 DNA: TGTGCCAGCAGCTTAGATACAGGGCTGACTGAAGCTTTCTTT

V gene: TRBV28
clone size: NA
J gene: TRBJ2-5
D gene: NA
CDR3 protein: CASSLRFEETQYF
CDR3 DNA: TGTGCCAGCAGTTTACGGTTCGAAGAGACCCAGTACTTC

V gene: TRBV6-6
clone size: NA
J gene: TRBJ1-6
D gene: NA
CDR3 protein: CASSYRPTNSPLHF
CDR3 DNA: TGTGCCAGCAGTTACCGGCCCACCAATTCACCCCTCCACTTT

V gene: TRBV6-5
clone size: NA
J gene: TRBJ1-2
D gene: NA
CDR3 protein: CASSYTGRNGGYTF
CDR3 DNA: TGTGCCAGCAGTTACACCGGGAGGAACGGTGGCTACACCTTC

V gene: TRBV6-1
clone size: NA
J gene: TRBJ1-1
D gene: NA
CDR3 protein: CASSGLGTLMNTEAFF
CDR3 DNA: TGTGCCAGCAGTGGGCTGGGGACCTTAATGAACACTGAAGCTTTCTTT

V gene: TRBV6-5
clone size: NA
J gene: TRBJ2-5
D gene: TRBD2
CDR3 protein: CASTSRGGAVETQYF
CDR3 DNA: TGTGCCAGCACATCCCGGGGGGGAGCTGTGGAGACCCAGTACTTC

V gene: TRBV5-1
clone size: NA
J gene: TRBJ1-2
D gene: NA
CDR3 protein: CASSLLPSGVDGYTF
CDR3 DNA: TGCGCCAGCAGCTTGTTGCCCTCTGGAGTGGATGGCTACACCTTC

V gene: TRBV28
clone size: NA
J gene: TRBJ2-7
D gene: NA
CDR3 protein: CASSFHDRSWASYF
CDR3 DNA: TGTGCCAGCAGTTTCCATGACAGGTCTTGGGCGTCATACTTC

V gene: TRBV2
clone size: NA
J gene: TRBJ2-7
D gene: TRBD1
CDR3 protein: CASSRQGASHEQYF
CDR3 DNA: TGTGCCAGCAGCCGACAGGGGGCGTCCCACGAGCAGTACTTC

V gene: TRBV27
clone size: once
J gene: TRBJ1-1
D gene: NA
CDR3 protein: CASRGAGTGGEAFF
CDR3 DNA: TGTGCCAGCAGAGGGGCGGGAACGGGTGGCGAAGCTTTCTTT

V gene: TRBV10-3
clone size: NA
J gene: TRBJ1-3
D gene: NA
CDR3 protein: CAARDIGSGNTIYF
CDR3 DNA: TGTGCCGCCCGGGACATTGGCTCTGGAAACACCATATATTTT

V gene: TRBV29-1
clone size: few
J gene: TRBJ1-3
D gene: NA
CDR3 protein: CSTLAGNTIYF
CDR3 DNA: TGCAGCACCTTAGCTGGAAACACCATATATTTT

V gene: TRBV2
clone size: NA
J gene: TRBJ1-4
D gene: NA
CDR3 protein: CASSENMGGREKLFF
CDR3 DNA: TGTGCCAGCAGTGAAAATATGGGCGGGAGGGAAAAACTGTTTTTT

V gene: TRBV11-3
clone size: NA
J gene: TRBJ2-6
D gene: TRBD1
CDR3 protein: CASSQGAGANVLTF
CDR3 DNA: TGTGCCAGCAGCCAGGGGGCTGGGGCCAACGTCCTGACTTTC

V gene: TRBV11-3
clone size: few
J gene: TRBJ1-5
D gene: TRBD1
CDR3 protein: CASSQGAGGNQPQHF
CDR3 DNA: TGTGCCAGCAGCCAGGGGGCAGGGGGCAATCAGCCCCAGCATTTT

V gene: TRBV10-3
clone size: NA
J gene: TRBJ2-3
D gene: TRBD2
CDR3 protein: CAISEGGGPDTQYF
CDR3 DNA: TGTGCCATCAGTGAGGGGGGGGGTCCAGATACGCAGTATTTT